This T cell receptor beta chain was identified during a study of T cell responses to AZD1222 COVID-19 vaccine (dated by TCRdb to about 2021). General notes on the study: AZD1222 recipients with second doses at about 4 weeks or about 12 weeks were pooled, because spike-specific TCR depth and breadth did not differ between schedules. TCR sequencing was performed for roughly 250 trial participants, of whom roughly 200 were given two doses of AZD1222 and some 26 were given two doses of MenACWY control vaccine. Enrollment into the trials was organized by age into subgroups of 18-55, 56-69 and 70-plus years, and those subgroups contained approximately 150, 30 and 60 TCR-sequenced participants, respectively. The full study reports these points: Because no day 14 peak-response samples were available, repertoires were characterized only after the peak T cell response. Epitopes outside the regions mutated in the B.1.351 and B.1.1.7 variants were reportedly recognized by nearly half of the unique spike-specific TCRs. In the small 56-69-year group, the increase in depth fell short of significance, most likely because of low power. Participants were mostly white British and included more females than males, and it was suggested by the authors that clonal diversity may have been underestimated. Conclusions about previously exposed vaccinees are limited because only a handful of AZD1222 recipients were SARS-CoV-2 seropositive at baseline. After two AZD1222 doses, spike-specific TCR breadth and depth were significantly higher than at day 0 and than in MenACWY recipients. The vaccine-associated CD4 TCRs covered the entire spike protein, and the dominant responses fell in regions 160-218 and 743-854.

This specimen's time point label, interpreted: baseline before first vaccination. Samples from vaccinated people were obtained from the UK trials COV001 and COV002, which included a single-blind randomized controlled phase 2/3 trial of AZD1222 (ChAdOx1 nCoV-19) in healthy adults. Trial participant PBMC samples were collected at day 0 and day 28 after the second dose for TCRbeta chain sequencing. Points on this clone: Its cognate antigen has yet to be identified. There are no base qualities to consult, and no much larger clone falls within one base.

The CDR3 regions of human TCRbeta chains were analyzed by immunosequencing. As for how the authors treated the data: TCRs in the repertoires were compared against a reference library of SARS-CoV-2-specific TCRs that had been generated with the MIRA antigen-specificity platform. Breadth meant the fraction of unique TCRs that were SARS-CoV-2-associated, whereas depth meant the fraction of total T cells that were SARS-CoV-2-associated. Each spike-specific TCR was assigned to its reactive spike region and to a CD4 or CD8 class using the MIRA data. Log10-transformed breadth and depth values were compared by one-way ANOVA with Sidak's multiple comparisons tests. The immuneACCESS repertoire file appears here via TCRdb, limited to in-frame rearrangements. These files lack a portion of the clones; in checked studies, under half of the deficit traces to unresolved V genes, and the cause of the others is not known. For V, J and clone size, that table is used; D and trimming come from the DNA. The sample table shows around 120,000 clones, and more than 75% are seen once. The top ten clonotypes cover 6.5% to 9.5% of the sample.

Sample: peripheral blood, taken on day 0 of AZD1222 vaccination. This clonotype was sampled from an adult in good health.

The sequence in DNA is TGTGCCAGTAGTACTAGCGGGAGCGAGCAGTACTTC. The encoded protein is CASSTSGSEQYF. This sequence uses TRBV19 and TRBJ2-7, with 10 bases aligning to TRBD2. CDR1 and CDR2 were assigned from the germline V gene (reference sequence) as LNHDA and SQIVND. The CDR3 covers 12 residues, taking in both the cysteine and the phenylalanine. The sequence is cut down to CDR3 DNA, 36 bases in frame from base 1. V is trimmed back by 4 bases and J by 6 bases, and the junction contains 0 bases that no gene match accounts for.